This TCR beta chain was obtained from a study of CD8 T cells in ankylosing spondylitis. Study conclusions and caveats: What seemed typical of ankylosing spondylitis blood was a TCR beta motif built from about eight highly homologous variants.

Germline V CDR1 and CDR2: SGDLS, YYNGEE. V lost 0 bases to trimming and J lost 3 bases, with 9 bases between them. This CDR3 spans 15 amino acids. Molecular-barcoded quantitative 5'-RACE produced these TCR beta libraries. TCRdb passed the 5' RACE reads through MiXCR, listing each CDR3 protein once. The sample consists of roughly 670,000 distinct CDR3 sequences, around 19% of them appearing once. Comment on this clonotype: What it binds is not known.

The sequenced material came from blood, either unsorted or a sorted T cell fraction (not recorded which). The chain has TRBV9 and TRBJ2-2; D is uncertain. The TCR originated in a male donor with ankylosing spondylitis. CDR3 coding DNA: TGTGCCAGCAGCGTAGCTCCTACGCACACCGGGGAGCTGTTTTTT. The encoded protein is CASSVAPTHTGELFF.